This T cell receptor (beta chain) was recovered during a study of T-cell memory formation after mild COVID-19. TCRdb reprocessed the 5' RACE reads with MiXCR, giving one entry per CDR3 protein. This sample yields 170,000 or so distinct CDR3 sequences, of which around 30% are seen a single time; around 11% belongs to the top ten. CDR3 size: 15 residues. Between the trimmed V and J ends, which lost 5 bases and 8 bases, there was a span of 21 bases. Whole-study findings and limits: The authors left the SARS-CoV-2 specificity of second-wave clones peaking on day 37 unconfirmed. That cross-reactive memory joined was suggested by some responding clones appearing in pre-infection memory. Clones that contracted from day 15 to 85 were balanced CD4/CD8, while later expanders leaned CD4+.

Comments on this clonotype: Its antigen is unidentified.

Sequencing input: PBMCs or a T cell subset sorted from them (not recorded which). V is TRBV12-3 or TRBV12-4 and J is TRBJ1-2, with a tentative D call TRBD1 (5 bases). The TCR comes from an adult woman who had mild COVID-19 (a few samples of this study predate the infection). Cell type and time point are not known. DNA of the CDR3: TGTGCCAGCAGTGATCAGGGAGGGATTTCTAAGGGCTACACCTTC. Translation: CASSDQGGISKGYTF.